This T cell receptor beta chain was captured in a study of T-cell reconstitution after alpha-beta-depleted transplantation in children. This clonotype was recorded once. A much larger clone lies one base from this, so it may be a read error. The CDR3 does not close with the conserved phenylalanine or tryptophan, likely indicating a read error. The TCRbeta library was prepared with unique molecular identifiers. TCRdb independently ran MiXCR on the PCR reads; one entry per CDR3 protein. The sample lists 200,000 to 250,000 distinct CDR3 sequences; around 12% were seen once. The origin of this receptor is a human donor who donated a stem cell graft to a child with acute lymphoblastic leukemia. Specimen: PBMCs from the stem cell graft donor, collected from the stem cell graft.

CDR3 sequence (DNA): TGTGCCAGCAGCTTTGGGGCCGACCCCTACGAGCAGTACTTG. It is translated as CASSFGADPYEQYL. The chain uses TRBV11-1 and TRBJ2-7; D might be TRBD1 (5 bases). The germline CDR1 and CDR2 sequences are SGHAT and FQDESV (reference sequence). CDR3 length: 14 residues. V was pared by 3 bases and J by 2 bases, with 11 bases between.